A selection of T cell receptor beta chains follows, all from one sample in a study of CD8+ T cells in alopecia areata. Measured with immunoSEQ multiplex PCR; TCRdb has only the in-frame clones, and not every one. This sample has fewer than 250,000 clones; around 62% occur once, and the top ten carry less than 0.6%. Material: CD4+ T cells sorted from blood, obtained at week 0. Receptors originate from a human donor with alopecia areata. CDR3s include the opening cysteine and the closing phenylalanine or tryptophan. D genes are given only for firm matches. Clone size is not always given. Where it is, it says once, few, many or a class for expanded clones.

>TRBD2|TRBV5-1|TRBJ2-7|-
TGCGCCAGCAGCTTGGAAGGGACTAGCGGTTACGAGCAGTACTTC
CASSLEGTSGYEQYF
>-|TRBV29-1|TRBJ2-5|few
TGCAGCGTTTCTGAACCTCAAGAGACCCAGTACTTC
CSVSEPQETQYF
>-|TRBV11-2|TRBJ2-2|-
TGTGCCAGCAGCTTATCCATCGCGAACACCGGGGAGCTGTTTTTT
CASSLSIANTGELFF
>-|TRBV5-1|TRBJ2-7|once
TGCGCCAGCAGCCTAGACAGCAATCCGCTTTACGAGCAGTACTTC
CASSLDSNPLYEQYF
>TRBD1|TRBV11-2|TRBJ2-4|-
TGTGCCAGCAGCTTAGGGACAGGGAACATTCAGTACTTC
CASSLGTGNIQYF
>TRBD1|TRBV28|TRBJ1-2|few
TGTGCCAGCAGCTTGACAGGGGGTGGAAACTATGGCTACACCTTC
CASSLTGGGNYGYTF
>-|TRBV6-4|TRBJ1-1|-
TGTGCCAGCAGTGACTCTGGAGACACTGAAGCTTTCTTT
CASSDSGDTEAFF
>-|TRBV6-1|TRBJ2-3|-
TGTGCCAGCAGCAAGGACCCGCTGGCCCCTACGCAGTATTTT
CASSKDPLAPTQYF
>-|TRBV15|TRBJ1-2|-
TGTGCCACCAGCAATTACAGGGAATCTGGCTACACCTTC
CATSNYRESGYTF
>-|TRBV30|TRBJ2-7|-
TGTGCCTGGAGTGTTTCTGGGAACTCCTACGAGCAGTACTTC
CAWSVSGNSYEQYF
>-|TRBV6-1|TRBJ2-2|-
TGTGCCAGCAAAGGCTCACCAAACACCGGGGAGCTGTTTTTT
CASKGSPNTGELFF
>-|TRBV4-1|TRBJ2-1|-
TGCGCCAGCAGCCAAGACCACCCAGGCCAGTTCGGTGAGCAGTTCTTC
CASSQDHPGQFGEQFF
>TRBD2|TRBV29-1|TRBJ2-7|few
TGCAGCGTTGTTGGACTAGCGGGGGGCGGGGAGCAGTACTTC
CSVVGLAGGGEQYF
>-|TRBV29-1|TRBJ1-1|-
TGCAGCGTCGGGGACCTCCTAAAATCTGAAGCTTTCTTT
CSVGDLLKSEAFF